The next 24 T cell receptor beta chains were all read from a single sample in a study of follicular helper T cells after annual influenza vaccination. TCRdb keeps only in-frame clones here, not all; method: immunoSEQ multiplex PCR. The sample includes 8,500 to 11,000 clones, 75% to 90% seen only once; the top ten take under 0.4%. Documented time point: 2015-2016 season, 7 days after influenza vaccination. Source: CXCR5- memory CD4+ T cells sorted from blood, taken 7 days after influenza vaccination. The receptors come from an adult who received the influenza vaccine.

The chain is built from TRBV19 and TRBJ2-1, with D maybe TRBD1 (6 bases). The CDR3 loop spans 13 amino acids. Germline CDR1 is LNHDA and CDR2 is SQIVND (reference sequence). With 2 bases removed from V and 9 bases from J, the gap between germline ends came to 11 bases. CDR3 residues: CASSINRATEQFF. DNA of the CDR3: TGTGCCAGTAGTATAAACAGGGCCACTGAGCAGTTCTTC.

DNA for the CDR3: TGCGCCAGCAGGGGGGTAAATTGGGGCTACACCTTC. This gives the protein CASRGVNWGYTF. V usage is TRBV10-2 and J usage is TRBJ1-2; a weak D match, TRBD1 (5 bases). V lost 6 bases, J lost 8 bases, and 13 bases lay in between. Germline lookup yields CDR1 WSHSY and CDR2 SAAADI. The CDR3 is 12 amino acids.

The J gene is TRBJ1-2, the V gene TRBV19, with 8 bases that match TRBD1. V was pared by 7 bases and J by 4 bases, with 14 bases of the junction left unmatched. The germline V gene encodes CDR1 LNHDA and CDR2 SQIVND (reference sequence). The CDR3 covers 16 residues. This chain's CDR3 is CASTHFGTGFGYGYTF. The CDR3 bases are TGTGCCAGTACCCATTTTGGGACAGGATTTGGCTATGGCTACACCTTC.

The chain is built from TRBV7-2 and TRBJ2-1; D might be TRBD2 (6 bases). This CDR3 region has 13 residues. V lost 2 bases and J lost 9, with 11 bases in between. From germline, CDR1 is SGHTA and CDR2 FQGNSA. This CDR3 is CASSLRAGSEQFF. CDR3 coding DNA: TGTGCCAGCAGCTTAAGGGCGGGAAGTGAGCAGTTCTTC.

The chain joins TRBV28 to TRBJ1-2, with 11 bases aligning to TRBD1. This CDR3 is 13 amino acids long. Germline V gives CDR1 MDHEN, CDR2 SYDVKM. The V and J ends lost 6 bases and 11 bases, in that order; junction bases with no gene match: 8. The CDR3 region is CASRRTGGAGYTF. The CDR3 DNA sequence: TGTGCCAGCAGGCGGACAGGGGGCGCGGGTTACACCTTC.

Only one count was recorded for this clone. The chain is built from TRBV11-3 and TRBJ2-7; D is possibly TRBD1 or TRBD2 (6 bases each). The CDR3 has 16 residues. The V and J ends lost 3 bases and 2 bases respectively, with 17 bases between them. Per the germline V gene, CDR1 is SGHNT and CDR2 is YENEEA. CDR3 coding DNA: TGTGCCAGCAGCTTGGAGAAGGGGGGCGGGGCCTACGAGCAGTACTTC. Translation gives CASSLEKGGGAYEQYF.

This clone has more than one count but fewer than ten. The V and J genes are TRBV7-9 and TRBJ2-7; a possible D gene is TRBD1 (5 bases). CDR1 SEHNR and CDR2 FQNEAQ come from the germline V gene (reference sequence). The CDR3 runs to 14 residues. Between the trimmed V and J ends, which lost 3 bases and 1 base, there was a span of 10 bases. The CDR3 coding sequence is TGTGCCAGCAGCTTCGGACACGAATCCTACGAGCAGTACTTC. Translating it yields CASSFGHESYEQYF. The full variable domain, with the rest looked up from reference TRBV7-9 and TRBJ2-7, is DTGVSQNPRHKITKRGQNVTFRCDPISEHNRLYWYRQTLGQGPEFLTYFQNEAQLEKSRLLSDRFSAERPKGSFSTLEIQRTEQGDSAMYLCASSFGHESYEQYFGPGTRLTVT.

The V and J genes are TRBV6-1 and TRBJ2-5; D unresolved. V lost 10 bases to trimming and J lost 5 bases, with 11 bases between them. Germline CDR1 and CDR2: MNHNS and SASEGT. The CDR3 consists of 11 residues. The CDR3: CATLKRETQYF. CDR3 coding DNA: TGTGCCACTTTGAAACGGGAGACCCAGTACTTC.

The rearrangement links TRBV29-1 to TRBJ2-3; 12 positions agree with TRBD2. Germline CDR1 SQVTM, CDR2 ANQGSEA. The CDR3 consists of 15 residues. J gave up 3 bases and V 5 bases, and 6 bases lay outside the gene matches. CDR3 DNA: TGCAGCGTTTCTCAGACTAGCGGGGGAACAGATACGCAGTATTTT. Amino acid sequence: CSVSQTSGGTDTQYF.

As DNA, the CDR3 is TGTGCCAGCAGTTTAAGTCCCTTTAGCTCCTACGAGCAGTACTTC. Its translation: CASSLSPFSSYEQYF. The rearrangement joins TRBV28 to TRBJ2-7; D is ambiguous. The length of the CDR3 is 15 residues. The germline gives CDR1 MDHEN, CDR2 SYDVKM. V was shortened by 2 bases and J by 0 bases, with 11 bases between the two germline ends.

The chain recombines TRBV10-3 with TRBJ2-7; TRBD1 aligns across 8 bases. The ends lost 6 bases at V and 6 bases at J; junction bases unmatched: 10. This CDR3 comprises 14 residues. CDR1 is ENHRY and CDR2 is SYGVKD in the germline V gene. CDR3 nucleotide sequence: TGTGCCATCAGAAATGGACAGGGCCGGTCCGAGCAGTACTTC. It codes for CAIRNGQGRSEQYF.

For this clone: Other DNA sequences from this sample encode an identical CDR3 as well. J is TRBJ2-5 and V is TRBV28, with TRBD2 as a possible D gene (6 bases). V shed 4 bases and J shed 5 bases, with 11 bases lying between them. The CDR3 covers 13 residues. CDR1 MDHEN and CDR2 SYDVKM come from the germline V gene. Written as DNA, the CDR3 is TGTGCCAGCAGTTATGGAGGGAAGGAGACCCAGTACTTC. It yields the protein CASSYGGKETQYF. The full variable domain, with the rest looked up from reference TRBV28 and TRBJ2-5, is DVKVTQSSRYLVKRTGEKVFLECVQDMDHENMFWYRQDPGLGLRLIYFSYDVKMKEKGDIPEGYSVSREKKERFSLILESASTNQTSMYLCASSYGGKETQYFGPGTRLLVL.

CDR3 DNA: TGTGCCAGCAGCCCACGGACAGGGCAGTCTTATGGCTACACCTTC. The encoded protein is CASSPRTGQSYGYTF. The J gene is TRBJ1-2, the V gene TRBV7-9, with 8 positions matching TRBD1. The V gene's germline CDR1 is SEHNR and CDR2 FQNEAQ (reference sequence). J was trimmed by 5 bases and V by 5 bases; bases with no gene match: 10. The CDR3 sequence is 15 residues long.

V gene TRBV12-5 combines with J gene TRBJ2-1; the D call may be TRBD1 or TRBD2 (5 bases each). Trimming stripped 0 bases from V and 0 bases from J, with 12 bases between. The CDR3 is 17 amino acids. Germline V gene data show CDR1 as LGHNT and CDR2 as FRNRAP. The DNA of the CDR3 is TGTGCTAGTGGTTTGGTACTCTCCGGGGCCTCCTACAATGAGCAGTTCTTC. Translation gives CASGLVLSGASYNEQFF. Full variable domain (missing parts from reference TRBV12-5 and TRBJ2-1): DARVTQTPRHKVTEMGQEVTMRCQPILGHNTVFWYRQTMMQGLELLAYFRNRAPLDDSGMPKDRFSAEMPDATLATLKIQPSEPRDSAVYFCASGLVLSGASYNEQFFGPGTRLTVL.

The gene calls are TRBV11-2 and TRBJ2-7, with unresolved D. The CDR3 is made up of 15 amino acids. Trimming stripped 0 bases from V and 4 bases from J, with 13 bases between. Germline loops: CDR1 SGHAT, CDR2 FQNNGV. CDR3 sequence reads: CASSLEAGRSYEQYF. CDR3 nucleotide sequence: TGTGCCAGCAGCTTAGAAGCAGGTCGATCTTACGAGCAGTACTTC. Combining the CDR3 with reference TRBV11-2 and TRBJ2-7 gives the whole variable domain EAGVAQSPRYKIIEKRQSVAFWCNPISGHATLYWYQQILGQGPKLLIQFQNNGVVDDSQLPKDRFSAERLKGVDSTLKIQPAKLEDSAVYLCASSLEAGRSYEQYFGPGTRLTVT.

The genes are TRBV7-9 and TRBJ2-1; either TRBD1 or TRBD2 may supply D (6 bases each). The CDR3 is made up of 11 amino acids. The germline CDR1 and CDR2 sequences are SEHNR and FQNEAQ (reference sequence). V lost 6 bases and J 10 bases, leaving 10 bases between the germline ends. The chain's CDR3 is CASSLGGEQFF. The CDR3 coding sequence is TGTGCCAGCAGTCTGGGGGGCGAGCAGTTCTTC.

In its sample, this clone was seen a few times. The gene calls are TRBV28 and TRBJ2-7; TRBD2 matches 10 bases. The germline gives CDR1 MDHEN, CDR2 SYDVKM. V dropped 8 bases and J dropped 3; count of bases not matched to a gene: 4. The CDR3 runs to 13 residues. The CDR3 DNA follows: TGTGCCAGCCGGACTAGCGGATACTACGAGCAGTACTTC. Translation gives CASRTSGYYEQYF. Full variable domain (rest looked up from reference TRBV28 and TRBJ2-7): DVKVTQSSRYLVKRTGEKVFLECVQDMDHENMFWYRQDPGLGLRLIYFSYDVKMKEKGDIPEGYSVSREKKERFSLILESASTNQTSMYLCASRTSGYYEQYFGPGTRLTVT.

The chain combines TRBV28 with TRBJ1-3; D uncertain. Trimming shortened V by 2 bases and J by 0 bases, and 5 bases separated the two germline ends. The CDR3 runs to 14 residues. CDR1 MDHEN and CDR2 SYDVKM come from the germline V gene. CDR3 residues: CASSLGSSGNTIYF. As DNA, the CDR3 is TGTGCCAGCAGTTTAGGCAGCTCTGGAAACACCATATATTTT.

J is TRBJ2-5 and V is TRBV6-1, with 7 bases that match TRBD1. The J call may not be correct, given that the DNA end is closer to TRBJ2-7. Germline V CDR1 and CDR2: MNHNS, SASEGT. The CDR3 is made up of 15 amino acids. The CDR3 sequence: CASSGTDRVSYEQYF. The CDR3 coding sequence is TGTGCCAGCAGTGGGACAGACAGGGTATCGTACGAGCAGTACTTC.

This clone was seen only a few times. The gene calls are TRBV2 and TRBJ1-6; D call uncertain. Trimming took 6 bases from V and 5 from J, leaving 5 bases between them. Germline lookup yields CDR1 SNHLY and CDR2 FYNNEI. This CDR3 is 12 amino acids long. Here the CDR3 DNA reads TGTGCCAGCAGCCCAGATAATTCACCCCTCCACTTT. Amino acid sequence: CASSPDNSPLHF.

As DNA, the CDR3 is TGTGCCAGCAACCCCCGGAGGGCGGTCGGGCAGTACTTC. Amino acid sequence: CASNPRRAVGQYF. This chain links TRBV6-1 with TRBJ2-7; weak D call: TRBD2 (6 bases). The germline V gene has CDR1 MNHNS and CDR2 SASEGT. This CDR3 has 13 amino acids. V shed 7 bases and J shed 9 bases, with 19 bases lying between them.

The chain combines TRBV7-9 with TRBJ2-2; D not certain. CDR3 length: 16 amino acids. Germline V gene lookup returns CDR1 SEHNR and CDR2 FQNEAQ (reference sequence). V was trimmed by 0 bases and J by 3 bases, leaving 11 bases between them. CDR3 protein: CASSLANVLYTGELFF. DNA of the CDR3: TGTGCCAGCAGCTTAGCGAATGTCTTATACACCGGGGAGCTGTTTTTT.

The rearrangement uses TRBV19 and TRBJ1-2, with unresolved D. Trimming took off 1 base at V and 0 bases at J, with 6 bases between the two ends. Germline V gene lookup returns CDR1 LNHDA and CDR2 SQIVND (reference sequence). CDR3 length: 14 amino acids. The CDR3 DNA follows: TGTGCCAGTAGTATAGGGACGGCTAACTATGGCTACACCTTC. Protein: CASSIGTANYGYTF.

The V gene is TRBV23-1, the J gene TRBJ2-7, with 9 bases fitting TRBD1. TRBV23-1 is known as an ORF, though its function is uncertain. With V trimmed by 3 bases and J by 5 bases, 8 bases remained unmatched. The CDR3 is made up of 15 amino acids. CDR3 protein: CASSQFGTGSNEQYF. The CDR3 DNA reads TGCGCCAGCAGTCAGTTCGGGACAGGGAGCAACGAGCAGTACTTC.